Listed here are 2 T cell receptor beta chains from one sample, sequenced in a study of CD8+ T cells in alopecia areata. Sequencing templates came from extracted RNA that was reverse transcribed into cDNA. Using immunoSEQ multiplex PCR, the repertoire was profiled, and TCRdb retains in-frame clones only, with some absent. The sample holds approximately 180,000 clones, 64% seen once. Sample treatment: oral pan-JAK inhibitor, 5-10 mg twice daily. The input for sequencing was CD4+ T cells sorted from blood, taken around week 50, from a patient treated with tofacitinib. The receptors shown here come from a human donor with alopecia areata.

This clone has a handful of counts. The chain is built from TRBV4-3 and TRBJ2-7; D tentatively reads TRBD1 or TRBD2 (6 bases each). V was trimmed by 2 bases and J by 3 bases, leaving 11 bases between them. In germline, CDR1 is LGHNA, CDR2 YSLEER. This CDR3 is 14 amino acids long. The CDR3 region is CASSQWRDNYEQYF. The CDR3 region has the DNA TGCGCCAGCAGCCAATGGCGGGACAACTACGAGCAGTACTTC.

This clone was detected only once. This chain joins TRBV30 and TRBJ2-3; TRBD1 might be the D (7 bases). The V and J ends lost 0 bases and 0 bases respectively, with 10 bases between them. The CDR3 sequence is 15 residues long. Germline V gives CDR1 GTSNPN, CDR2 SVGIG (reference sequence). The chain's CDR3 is CAWSVGGGSTDTQYF. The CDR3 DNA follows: TGTGCCTGGAGTGTAGGAGGGGGCAGCACAGATACGCAGTATTTT.